The clone carrying this TCR beta chain is a singleton in its sample. The data belong to a study of CD8 T cells in Susac syndrome. The ends were cut back, 5 bases at V and 4 bases at J, with 10 bases in the middle. This CDR3 has 12 residues. Germline V gene data show CDR1 as DFQATT and CDR2 as SNEGSKA (reference sequence). Stable or active relapsing-remitting multiple sclerosis, untreated and meeting revised McDonald criteria, defined the controls. With random hexamers, 0.5 to 1 ug RNA was reverse transcribed. TCRdb fed the immunoSEQ multiplex PCR reads into MiXCR, producing one record per CDR3 protein. The table shows 330,000 or so distinct CDR3 sequences, with approximately 90% occurring only once.

V gene TRBV20-1 combines with J gene TRBJ2-3; a possible D gene is TRBD1 (6 bases). The sample was CD8+ T cells from PBMCs. The sequence came from a human donor with multiple sclerosis. CDR3 nucleotide sequence: TGCAGTGCTTCTTACAGGGCAGATACGCAGTATTTT. Its protein is CSASYRADTQYF.